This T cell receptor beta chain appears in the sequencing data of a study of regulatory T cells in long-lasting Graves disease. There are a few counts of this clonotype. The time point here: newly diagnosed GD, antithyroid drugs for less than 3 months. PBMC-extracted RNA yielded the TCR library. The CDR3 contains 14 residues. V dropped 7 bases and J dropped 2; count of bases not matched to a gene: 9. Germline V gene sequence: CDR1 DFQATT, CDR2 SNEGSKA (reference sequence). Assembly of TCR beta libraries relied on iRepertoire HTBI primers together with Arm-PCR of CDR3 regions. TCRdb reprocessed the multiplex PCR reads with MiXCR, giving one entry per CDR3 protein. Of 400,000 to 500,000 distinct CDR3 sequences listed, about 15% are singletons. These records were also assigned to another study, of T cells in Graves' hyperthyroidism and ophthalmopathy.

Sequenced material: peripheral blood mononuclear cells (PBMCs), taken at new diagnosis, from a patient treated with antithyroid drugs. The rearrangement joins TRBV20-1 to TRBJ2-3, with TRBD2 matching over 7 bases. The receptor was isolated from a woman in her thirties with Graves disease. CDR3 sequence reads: CSGPRRGNTDTQYF. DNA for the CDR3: TGCAGTGGCCCTAGGCGGGGGAACACAGATACGCAGTATTTT.